The 5 T cell receptor beta chains in this list originate from one sample, sequenced in a study of T-cell memory formation after mild COVID-19. MiXCR, run by TCRdb on the 5' RACE reads, gives a single entry per CDR3 protein. The sample contains hundreds of thousands of distinct CDR3 sequences, roughly 18% of which appear only once. The specimen was PBMCs or a T cell subset sorted from them (not recorded which). The source of these receptors is an adult woman who had mild COVID-19 (a few samples of this study predate the infection). Cell type and time point are not known.

The chain carries TRBV5-1 and TRBJ2-2; tentatively, D is TRBD1 (6 bases). From germline, CDR1 is SGHRS and CDR2 YFSETQ. Trimming left V 3 bases short and J 5 bases short, with 17 bases between. The CDR3 runs 16 residues. The CDR3 nucleotides read TGCGCCAGCAGCTATGACCCCCATACAGGGACCGGGGAGCTGTTTTTT. This codes for CASSYDPHTGTGELFF.

The genes are TRBV29-1 and TRBJ1-2, with D possibly TRBD1 on 5 matching bases. CDR3 length: 15 amino acids. The germline CDR1 and CDR2 sequences are SQVTM and ANQGSEA. Trimming cost V 1 base and J 4 bases, with 16 bases left between them. The CDR3 sequence is CSVEGLAGGIYGYTF. CDR3 nucleotide sequence: TGCAGCGTTGAAGGCCTCGCCGGGGGGATCTATGGCTACACCTTC.

This clonotype has more than one count but fewer than ten. The genes are TRBV18 and TRBJ1-1; D is unclear. The CDR3 length is 15 residues. Trimming cost V 0 bases and J 0 bases, with 8 bases left between them. The V gene's germline CDR1 is KGHSH and CDR2 LQKENI. The CDR3 DNA reads TGTGCCAGCTCACCACCGAAGGGAATGAACACTGAAGCTTTCTTT. It translates to CASSPPKGMNTEAFF.

This sequence joins TRBV12-3 or TRBV12-4 and TRBJ1-2, with 8 bases matching TRBD1. The CDR3 length is 13 residues. V gave up 6 bases and J gave up 10 bases; unmatched junction bases: 10. The DNA of the CDR3 is TGTGCCAGCAGAGATACAGGGGGAAAAGACTACACCTTC. This gives the protein CASRDTGGKDYTF.

CDR3 loop: CASSYVNTQYF. CDR3 sequence (DNA): TGTGCCAGCAGTTACGTCAATACGCAGTATTTT. The rearrangement links TRBV6-2 or TRBV6-3 to TRBJ2-3; the D is unclear. The germline V and J ends were trimmed by 2 bases and 7 bases, with 4 bases remaining between them. Germline V gene data show CDR1 as MNHEY and CDR2 as SVGEGT. The CDR3 contains 11 residues.